The rows below give T cell receptor beta chains drawn from one sample of a study of blood T cell repertoires in COVID-19. The assay was immunoSEQ multiplex PCR, and TCRdb's table has in-frame clones only and misses some. The data contain around 40,000 clones, roughly nine tenths of them singletons. The specimen sequenced was peripheral blood. These receptors were collected from a man aged 25 to 40 with active or convalescent COVID-19. CDR3s include the opening cysteine and the closing phenylalanine or tryptophan. D genes are given only for firm matches. Not every row has a clone size; where given, it reads once, few, many or a size class.

J gene	CDR3 length	D gene	clone size	V gene	CDR3 protein	CDR3 DNA
TRBJ2-1	14	TRBD2	NA	TRBV10-1	CASSTGGPGNEQFF	TGCGCCAGCAGTACGGGGGGGCCCGGCAATGAGCAGTTCTTC
TRBJ1-5	14	NA	NA	TRBV29-1	CSVAQGGSNQPQHF	TGCAGCGTGGCGCAGGGTGGTTCGAATCAGCCCCAGCATTTT
TRBJ2-1	15	TRBD2	NA	TRBV2	CASEYLAGGGNEQFF	TGTGCCAGCGAGTATTTAGCGGGAGGTGGTAATGAGCAGTTCTTC
TRBJ2-2	15	NA	NA	TRBV11-2	CASTSVQGGTGELFF	TGTGCCAGCACATCCGTCCAGGGTGGAACCGGGGAGCTGTTTTTT
TRBJ2-1	16	TRBD2	NA	TRBV7-9	CASSLVTSGGHNEQFF	TGTGCCAGCAGCTTAGTAACTAGCGGGGGACACAATGAGCAGTTCTTC
TRBJ1-2	14	NA	few	TRBV7-8	CASSGETWSYGYTF	TGTGCCAGCAGCGGAGAGACGTGGAGTTATGGCTACACCTTC
TRBJ2-1	14	TRBD2	NA	TRBV10-1	CASSTGTSGRPKFF	TGCGCCAGCAGTACCGGGACTAGCGGGAGGCCCAAGTTCTTC
TRBJ2-3	15	NA	once	TRBV6-5	CASKSGVVGTDTQYF	TGTGCCAGCAAGTCGGGAGTAGTAGGCACAGATACGCAGTATTTT
TRBJ2-7	16	TRBD2	few	TRBV2	CASSERTSGVSYEQYF	TGTGCCAGCAGTGAACGGACTAGCGGGGTCTCCTACGAGCAGTACTTC
TRBJ2-7	13	NA	NA	TRBV10-3	CAIGEADSYEQYF	TGTGCCATCGGGGAGGCAGACTCCTACGAGCAGTACTTC
TRBJ1-4	11	NA	NA	TRBV12-3/TRBV12-4	CASSFGEKLFF	TGTGCCAGCAGTTTCGGGGAAAAACTGTTTTTT
TRBJ1-1	16	NA	NA	TRBV21-1	CASSKGGQGSNTEAFF	TGTGCCAGCAGCAAAGGGGGTCAGGGCTCGAACACTGAAGCTTTCTTT
TRBJ1-5	14	NA	few	TRBV24-1	CATSDLSINQPQHF	TGTGCCACCAGTGATTTGTCTATCAATCAGCCCCAGCATTTT
TRBJ2-3	18	TRBD2	NA	TRBV4-3	CASSQEGLALSRTDTQYF	TGCGCCAGCAGCCAAGAGGGACTAGCATTGAGCCGGACAGATACGCAGTATTTT
TRBJ2-1	12	NA	NA	TRBV20-1	CSASETNNEQFF	TGCAGTGCTAGTGAGACAAACAATGAGCAGTTCTTC
TRBJ1-1	15	TRBD1	NA	TRBV5-1	CASSTQGAPGTEAFF	TGCGCCAGCAGCACCCAGGGGGCGCCGGGGACTGAAGCTTTCTTT
TRBJ2-2	18	TRBD2	NA	TRBV3-1/TRBV3-2	CASSQGLAGGTNPGELFF	TGTGCCAGCAGCCAAGGACTAGCGGGGGGGACGAACCCCGGGGAGCTGTTTTTT
TRBJ2-5	13	TRBD1	NA	TRBV11-2	CASSRDRQETQYF	TGTGCCAGCAGCCGGGACAGACAAGAGACCCAGTACTTC
TRBJ1-3	16	NA	NA	TRBV11-3	CASSPRTGISGNTIYF	TGTGCCAGCAGCCCGAGAACAGGGATCTCTGGAAACACCATATATTTT
TRBJ2-1	16	TRBD2	NA	TRBV19	CASSIRLAGIHDEQFF	TGTGCCAGTAGTATCCGACTAGCGGGAATTCACGATGAGCAGTTCTTC
TRBJ1-5	16	TRBD1	NA	TRBV18	CASSPEVGGRNQPQHF	TGTGCCAGCTCACCTGAGGTAGGGGGCCGCAATCAGCCCCAGCATTTT
TRBJ2-5	16	NA	NA	TRBV10-2	CASSEGRGPPQETQYF	TGCGCCAGCAGTGAGGGGAGAGGACCCCCTCAAGAGACCCAGTACTTC
TRBJ2-1	19	TRBD2	NA	TRBV7-2	CASSLDTLVWTSGNNEQFF	TGTGCCAGCAGCTTAGATACCCTTGTCTGGACTAGCGGGAACAATGAGCAGTTCTTC
TRBJ1-4	15	NA	NA	TRBV18	CASSPDLLRTEKLFF	TGTGCCAGCTCACCAGACTTACTAAGAACTGAAAAACTGTTTTTT
TRBJ1-2	17	TRBD1	NA	TRBV7-9	CASSSTRPGQGGGGYTF	TGTGCCAGCAGCTCAACACGACCGGGACAGGGAGGAGGGGGCTACACCTTC
TRBJ2-1	14	NA	once	TRBV7-9	CASSLGIRYNEQFF	TGTGCCAGCAGCTTAGGAATCCGGTACAATGAGCAGTTCTTC
TRBJ1-2	14	NA	NA	TRBV25-1	CASTTAGAIYGYTF	TGTGCCAGCACCACCGCGGGAGCGATCTATGGCTACACCTTC
TRBJ1-2	14	NA	NA	TRBV27	CASSLTGPPYGYTF	TGTGCCAGCAGTTTAACTGGGCCGCCCTATGGCTACACCTTC
TRBJ1-2	16	NA	NA	TRBV5-1	CASSQYEAGGPYGYTF	TGCGCCAGCAGCCAATACGAGGCAGGAGGACCCTATGGCTACACCTTC
TRBJ1-2	14	TRBD1	NA	TRBV30	CAWSWTGFNNGYTF	TGTGCCTGGAGTTGGACAGGGTTCAATAATGGCTACACCTTC
TRBJ1-1	14	TRBD1	few	TRBV6-5	CASSYTGQGVGAFF	TGTGCCAGCAGTTACACCGGACAGGGAGTAGGAGCTTTCTTT
TRBJ2-3	11	NA	NA	TRBV20-1	CSAREGIIQYF	TGCAGTGCTAGAGAGGGCATCATCCAGTATTTT
TRBJ2-7	15	NA	NA	TRBV27	CASSFSDGRGYEQYF	TGTGCCAGCAGTTTTTCTGACGGCAGGGGATACGAGCAGTACTTC
TRBJ1-1	15	NA	once	TRBV2	CASTEGGIGYTEAFF	TGTGCCAGCACCGAAGGAGGGATAGGGTACACTGAAGCTTTCTTT
TRBJ1-1	14	NA	once	TRBV7-9	CASSPGRENTEAFF	TGTGCCAGCAGCCCAGGCAGGGAGAACACTGAAGCTTTCTTT
TRBJ1-1	15	NA	NA	TRBV4-2	CASSQARGRGTEAFF	TGTGCCAGCAGCCAAGCCAGGGGCAGGGGCACTGAAGCTTTCTTT